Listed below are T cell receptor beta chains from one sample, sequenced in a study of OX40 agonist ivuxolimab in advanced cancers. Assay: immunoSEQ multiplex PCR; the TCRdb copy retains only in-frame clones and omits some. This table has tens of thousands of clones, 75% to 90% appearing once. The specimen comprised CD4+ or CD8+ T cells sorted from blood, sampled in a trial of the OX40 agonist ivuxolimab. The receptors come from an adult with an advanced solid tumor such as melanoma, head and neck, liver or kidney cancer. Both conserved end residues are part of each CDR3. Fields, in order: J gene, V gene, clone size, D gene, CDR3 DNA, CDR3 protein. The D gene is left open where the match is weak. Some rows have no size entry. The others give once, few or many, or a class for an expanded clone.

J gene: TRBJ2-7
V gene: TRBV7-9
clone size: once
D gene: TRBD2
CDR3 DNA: TGTGCCAGCAGCTTAGCGAACCAGCGGGGGCCCTACGAGCAGTACTTC
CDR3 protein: CASSLANQRGPYEQYF

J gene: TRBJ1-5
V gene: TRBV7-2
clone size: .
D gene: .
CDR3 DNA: TGTGCCAGCAGCTTAGTCCTCGGGACAACAGGTAATCAGCCCCAGCATTTT
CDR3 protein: CASSLVLGTTGNQPQHF

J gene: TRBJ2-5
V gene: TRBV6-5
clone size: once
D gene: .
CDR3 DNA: TGTGCCAGCGCGTATACGCGGGCCCCCCAAGAGACCCAGTACTTC
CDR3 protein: CASAYTRAPQETQYF

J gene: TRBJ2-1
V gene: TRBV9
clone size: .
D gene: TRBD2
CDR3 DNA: TGTGCCAGCAGCGTAGGGCTAGCGGGGTTCAATGAGCAGTTCTTC
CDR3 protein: CASSVGLAGFNEQFF

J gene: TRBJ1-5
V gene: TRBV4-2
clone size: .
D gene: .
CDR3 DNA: TGTGCCAGCAGCCAAGATCGTAATCAGCCCCAGCATTTT
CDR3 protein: CASSQDRNQPQHF

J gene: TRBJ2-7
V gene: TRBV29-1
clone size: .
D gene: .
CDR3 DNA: TGCAGCGTTGAAGATCGGGCTAACTACGAGCAGTACTTC
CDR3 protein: CSVEDRANYEQYF

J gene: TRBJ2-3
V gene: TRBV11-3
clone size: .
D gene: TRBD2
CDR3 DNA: TGTGCCAGCAGCTCGGGGCTAGCGGGGGGAGATACGCAGTATTTT
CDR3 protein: CASSSGLAGGDTQYF

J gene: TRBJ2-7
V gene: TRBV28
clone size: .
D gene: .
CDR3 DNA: TGTGCCAGCAGACTTGAGGGGATCACCTACGAGCAGTACTTC
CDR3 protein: CASRLEGITYEQYF

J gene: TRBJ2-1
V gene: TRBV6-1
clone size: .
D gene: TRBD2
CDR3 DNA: TGTGCCAGCAGTGCCTGGTCTAGCGGGGTTAACAATGAGCAGTTCTTC
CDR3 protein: CASSAWSSGVNNEQFF

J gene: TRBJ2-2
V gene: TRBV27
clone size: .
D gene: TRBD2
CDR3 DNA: TGTGCCAGCAGTCCCCTCACGACTAGCGGGAGGACCGGGGAGCTGTTTTTT
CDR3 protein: CASSPLTTSGRTGELFF

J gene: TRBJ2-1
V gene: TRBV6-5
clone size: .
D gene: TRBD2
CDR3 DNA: TGTGCCAGCAGTCCGGGACTACCGGCAGATGAGCAGTTCTTC
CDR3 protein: CASSPGLPADEQFF

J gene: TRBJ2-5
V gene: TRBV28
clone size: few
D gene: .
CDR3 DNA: TGTGCCAGCAGTTTATCGCTCGAGCTGGAGACCCAGTACTTC
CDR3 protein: CASSLSLELETQYF

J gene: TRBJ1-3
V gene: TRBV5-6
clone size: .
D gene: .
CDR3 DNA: TGTGCCAGCAGCTCCCGCCTCTCAGGAAACACCATATATTTT
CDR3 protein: CASSSRLSGNTIYF

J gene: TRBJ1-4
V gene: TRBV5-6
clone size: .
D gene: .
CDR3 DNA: TGTGCCAGCAGCTTGCCTGGTACTAATGAAAAACTGTTTTTT
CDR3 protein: CASSLPGTNEKLFF

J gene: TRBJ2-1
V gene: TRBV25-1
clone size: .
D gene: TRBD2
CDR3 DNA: TGTGCCAGCAGTGAATTGGGGCAGCGGGGGCTGGGGTACAATGAGCAGTTCTTC
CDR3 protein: CASSELGQRGLGYNEQFF

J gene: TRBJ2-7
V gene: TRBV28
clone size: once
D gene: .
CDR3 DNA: TGTGCCAGCAGTTTCCTATACGAGCAGTACTTC
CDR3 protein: CASSFLYEQYF